This TCR beta chain originates from a study of cytotoxic CD8 clonotypes in ibrutinib-treated CLL. In this sample, this clone turned up a few times. The CDR3 contains 13 residues. CDR1 and CDR2 (germline): LNHNV, YYDKDF (reference sequence). V was cut by 3 bases and J by 4 bases, with 6 bases left in between. The data were produced by immunoSEQ multiplex PCR, yet TCRdb's version contains in-frame clones alone and is incomplete. The sample has some 290,000 clones, about 77% seen once. The sequence was collected from a human donor with chronic lymphocytic leukemia. The rearrangement joins TRBV15 to TRBJ1-4; D remains ambiguous. This sample comprised PBMCs, obtained before ibrutinib treatment. For the CDR3, the DNA is TGTGCCACCAGCAGGGACGGTAATGAAAAACTGTTTTTT. It specifies CATSRDGNEKLFF.